One sample yielded the 26 T cell receptor beta chains listed below, sequenced in a study of shared clonotypes between healthy human individuals. Libraries were prepared by immunoSEQ multiplex PCR; TCRdb keeps only in-frame clonotypes and omits some of them. The sample yields approximately 470,000 clones, roughly 80% seen once. The sample comprised PBMCs. Receptors were obtained from a woman in her thirties or forties in good health. Some clones in this sample may be carry-over from other donors' samples.

The rearrangement joins TRBV6-5 to TRBJ2-1; D unclear. The CDR3 is 14 amino acids. Germline V gene data show CDR1 as MNHEY and CDR2 as SVGAGI. Trimming cost V 0 bases and J 4 bases, with 7 bases left between them. The CDR3 loop reads CASSYSETYNEQFF. Here the CDR3 DNA reads TGTGCCAGCAGTTACTCGGAGACGTACAATGAGCAGTTCTTC.

J is TRBJ2-2 and V is TRBV5-1; no clear D. The CDR3 totals 13 residues. Trimming cost V 5 bases and J 5 bases, with 10 bases left between them. Germline values: CDR1 SGHRS, CDR2 YFSETQ. CDR3 DNA: TGCGCCAGCAGGTCGAAAGGAACCGGGGAGCTGTTTTTT. Translating gives CASRSKGTGELFF.

This chain links TRBV4-2 with TRBJ2-7, with 7 positions matching TRBD2. Near its end, the DNA agrees better with TRBJ2-5, so the J call may be wrong. This CDR3 has 17 residues. The V gene's germline CDR1 is LGHNA and CDR2 YNFKEQ. The CDR3 DNA follows: TGTGCCAGCAGCCAAGAGGCGGGGGTAGGGCGGGACGAGACCCAGTACTTC. Protein: CASSQEAGVGRDETQYF.

The V gene is TRBV7-8, the J gene TRBJ1-5; the D is unclear. V was shortened by 1 base and J by 1 base, with 8 bases between the two germline ends. Germline V gene data show CDR1 as SGHVS and CDR2 as FQNEAQ. The CDR3 loop spans 15 amino acids. CDR3 loop: CASSLVAASNQPQHF. The CDR3 DNA follows: TGTGCCAGCAGCTTAGTGGCGGCGAGCAATCAGCCCCAGCATTTT.

The CDR3 DNA reads TGTGCCAGCAGCGGCCCCGGCAGGGGCACAGATACGCAGTATTTT. This encodes CASSGPGRGTDTQYF. This rearrangement joins TRBV5-6 to TRBJ2-3; D may be TRBD1 (5 bases). V was shortened by 4 bases and J by 1 base, with 13 bases between the two germline ends. CDR1 is SGHDT, CDR2 YYEEEE, per germline. This CDR3 comprises 15 residues.

The V and J genes are TRBV9 and TRBJ2-7; a weak D match, TRBD2 (6 bases). The CDR3 sequence is 14 residues long. CDR1 is SGDLS, CDR2 YYNGEE, per germline. The V end was cut by 1 base, the J end by 6 bases, with 14 bases between. The CDR3 DNA reads TGTGCCAGCAGCGTAACCGGGGGAGCTTCCGAGCAGTACTTC. Its protein product is CASSVTGGASEQYF.

As for this clone: This likely traces to a read error, being one base from a far larger clone. V usage is TRBV2 and J usage is TRBJ1-1; 8 bases map to TRBD1. J gave up 8 bases and V 5 bases, and 10 bases lay outside the gene matches. Germline assignment: CDR1 SNHLY and CDR2 FYNNEI. The CDR3 runs to 14 residues. The CDR3 spells CASSKETGGREAFF. The CDR3 nucleotides are TGTGCCAGCAGTAAAGAAACAGGGGGTAGGGAAGCTTTCTTT.

This chain's CDR3 is CASRRGGRDTGELFF. CDR3 coding DNA: TGTGCCAGCAGGAGGGGCGGGAGGGACACCGGGGAGCTGTTTTTT. The J gene is TRBJ2-2, the V gene TRBV2; 9 nucleotides agree with TRBD2. The CDR3 has 15 residues. CDR1 SNHLY and CDR2 FYNNEI come from the germline V gene. V trimming: 6 bases; J trimming: 3 bases; junction bases outside the gene matches: 5.

In its sample, this clone was seen once. The gene calls are TRBV2 and TRBJ2-5; no clear D. The V end was cut by 4 bases, the J end by 2 bases, with 8 bases between. The CDR3 runs 13 residues. Germline CDR1 and CDR2: SNHLY and FYNNEI. The DNA of the CDR3 is TGTGCCAGCAGTGGCCGGGCTCAAGAGACCCAGTACTTC. It is translated as CASSGRAQETQYF.

V is TRBV28 and J is TRBJ2-7; D tentatively reads TRBD1 or TRBD2 (5 bases each). Between the trimmed V and J ends, which lost 5 bases and 6 bases, there was a span of 17 bases. CDR1 MDHEN and CDR2 SYDVKM come from the germline V gene. This CDR3 region has 14 residues. The DNA for the CDR3 is TGTGCCAGCAGTCGAATGGGACCTAACTCCGAGCAGTACTTC. Translating gives CASSRMGPNSEQYF.

The rearrangement links TRBV7-9 to TRBJ2-5, with TRBD2 matching 8 bases. Germline V lookup: CDR1 SEHNR, CDR2 FQNEAQ (reference sequence). The V and J ends lost 0 bases and 5 bases, in that order; junction bases with no gene match: 5. This CDR3 has 15 residues. CDR3 residues: CASSLAAGGGETQYF. The CDR3, as DNA: TGTGCCAGCAGCTTAGCGGCGGGAGGCGGTGAGACCCAGTACTTC.

The V call is TRBV30, the J call TRBJ2-3; possible D gene TRBD1, 6 bases. The V gene lost 4 bases and the J gene lost 8 bases, with 13 bases spanning the gap. From germline, CDR1 is GTSNPN and CDR2 SVGIG (reference sequence). CDR3 length equals 12 residues. The CDR3: CAWTVQGSTQYF. DNA for the CDR3: TGTGCCTGGACCGTGCAGGGGAGTACGCAGTATTTT. The variable domain in full, with the rest retrieved from reference TRBV30 and TRBJ2-3, is SQTIHQWPATLVQPVGSPLSLECTVEGTSNPNLYWYRQAAGRGLQLLFYSVGIGQISSEVPQNLSASRPQDRQFILSSKKLLLSDSGFYLCAWTVQGSTQYFGPGTRLTVL.

This sequence joins TRBV9 and TRBJ1-2, with a tentative D call TRBD1 (5 bases). The CDR3 loop spans 12 amino acids. Trimming removed 3 bases from V and 5 bases from J, with 8 bases in between. Germline CDR1 reads SGDLS; CDR2 reads YYNGEE. CDR3 residues: CASSADNYGYTF. DNA for the CDR3: TGTGCCAGCAGCGCGGACAATTATGGCTACACCTTC. Looking up the rest from reference TRBV9 and TRBJ1-2 gives the full variable domain: DSGVTQTPKHLITATGQRVTLRCSPRSGDLSVYWYQQSLDQGLQFLIQYYNGEERAKGNILERFSAQQFPDLHSELNLSSLELGDSALYFCASSADNYGYTFGSGTRLTVV.

V gene TRBV5-6 combines with J gene TRBJ2-5; 7 bases fit TRBD2. Trimming cost V 6 bases and J 1 base; bases outside gene matches: 9. This CDR3 comprises 15 residues. The germline CDR1 and CDR2 sequences are SGHDT and YYEEEE. The CDR3 sequence is CASTLRTRSQETQYF. CDR3 bases: TGTGCCAGCACCCTCCGGACTAGGAGCCAAGAGACCCAGTACTTC.

The DNA of the CDR3 is TGTGCCATCAGTGAGTCTCAGGGGGCTGGGGAGACCCAGTACTTC. It codes for CAISESQGAGETQYF. J is TRBJ2-5 and V is TRBV10-3; 8 bases fit TRBD1. V shed 0 bases and J 5 bases; nucleotides not matched to a gene: 5. Germline values: CDR1 ENHRY, CDR2 SYGVKD. This CDR3 is built from 15 residues.

The rearrangement uses TRBV5-1 and TRBJ2-3; the match to TRBD2 covers 8 bases. The CDR3 has 14 residues. The germline V gene encodes CDR1 SGHRS and CDR2 YFSETQ. V lost 4 bases, J lost 5 bases, and 6 bases stayed unmatched. CDR3: CASSPGLAIDTQYF. CDR3 sequence (DNA): TGCGCCAGCAGCCCCGGACTAGCAATAGATACGCAGTATTTT.

The V gene is TRBV7-9, the J gene TRBJ2-3; tentatively, D is TRBD1 (6 bases). V lost 1 base, J lost 4 bases, and 12 bases lay in between. This CDR3 is 15 amino acids long. The germline CDR1 and CDR2 sequences are SEHNR and FQNEAQ (reference sequence). CDR3 in amino acids: CASSLGPGGADTQYF. In nucleotides, the CDR3 is TGTGCCAGCAGCTTAGGCCCTGGGGGCGCAGATACGCAGTATTTT.

The V call is TRBV29-1, the J call TRBJ2-2; D may be TRBD1 (6 bases). The CDR3 runs to 16 residues. Per germline, CDR1 SQVTM and CDR2 ANQGSEA. V was cut by 7 bases and J by 7 bases, with 25 bases left in between. CDR3: CSADVQGHVGDGELFF. In DNA form, the CDR3 reads TGCAGCGCAGACGTGCAGGGACATGTCGGGGACGGGGAGCTGTTTTTT.

CDR3 coding DNA: TGCGCCAGTTTGGGGAGCTCGAACACCGGGGAGCTGTTTTTT. This sequence encodes CASLGSSNTGELFF. The V and J genes are TRBV10-2 and TRBJ2-2; D may be TRBD2 (5 bases). Germline V gives CDR1 WSHSY, CDR2 SAAADI. V was pared by 9 bases and J by 0 bases, with 11 bases between. This CDR3 region has 14 residues.

This clone was seen just once. The chain links TRBV5-1 to TRBJ2-7, with 10 bases identical to TRBD1. Germline values: CDR1 SGHRS, CDR2 YFSETQ. The ends lost 0 bases at V and 1 base at J; junction bases unmatched: 22. This CDR3 is built from 22 residues. In DNA, the CDR3 is TGCGCCAGCAGCTTGGCCTATAATCCGGGACAGGGGTTTGGAGGACCTTCCTACGAGCAGTACTTC. Translated, it gives CASSLAYNPGQGFGGPSYEQYF.

Regarding this clone: It differs at one base from a far larger clone, so likely a read error. Additional DNA sequences in this sample encode the identical CDR3. The chain links TRBV27 to TRBJ1-2; possible D gene TRBD1, 5 bases. The germline V gene has CDR1 MNHEY and CDR2 SMNVEV (reference sequence). The CDR3 runs to 14 residues. CDR3 DNA sequence: TGTGCCAGCAAAGGGGTGGCGCCGTGGGGTGGCTACACATTC. Translating it yields CASKGVAPWGGYTF.

On this clone itself: This probably arose from a read error, given a far larger clone one base away. V gene TRBV15 combines with J gene TRBJ2-2; 8 nucleotides line up with TRBD1. Trimming took 9 bases from V and 0 from J; bases not matched to a gene: 6. This CDR3 comprises 15 residues. The V gene's germline CDR1 is LNHNV and CDR2 YYDKDF (reference sequence). For the CDR3, the DNA is TGTGCCACGGAGACAGGGGTCTCGAACACCGGGGAGCTGTTTTTT. This gives the protein CATETGVSNTGELFF.

As regards this clone: A read error is likely here: a far larger clone is one base away. Within the sample, other DNA sequences also encode this same CDR3. The rearrangement joins TRBV7-9 to TRBJ1-5, with D possibly TRBD1 on 5 matching bases. Germline CDR1 is SEHNR and CDR2 is FQNEAQ (reference sequence). V was cut by 0 bases and J by 4 bases, with 10 bases left in between. The CDR3 is 15 residues long. The CDR3 is CASSLAGGENQPQHF. The CDR3 region has the DNA TGTGCCAGCAGCTTAGCGGGGGGTGAGAATCAGCCCCAGCATTTT.

With regard to this clone: This CDR3 is also generated by other DNA sequences in the sample. The chain joins TRBV5-1 to TRBJ2-2; the D gene is possibly TRBD2 (5 bases). CDR3 size: 14 residues. V shed 2 bases and J shed 3 bases, with 8 bases lying between them. Germline CDR1 reads SGHRS; CDR2 reads YFSETQ. CDR3 sequence (DNA): TGCGCCAGCAGCTTCACCGGGGACACCGGGGAGCTGTTTTTT. Translating it yields CASSFTGDTGELFF.

This clone was seen once. The chain uses TRBV29-1 and TRBJ2-1, with D possibly being TRBD1 (5 bases). This CDR3 spans 14 amino acids. Germline values: CDR1 SQVTM, CDR2 ANQGSEA. Between the trimmed V and J ends, which lost 3 bases and 2 bases, there was a span of 11 bases. This CDR3 reads CSVEGLLTYNEQFF. The CDR3 bases are TGCAGCGTTGAGGGGCTTCTTACCTACAATGAGCAGTTCTTC.

This clone has a single count. The chain employs TRBV7-8 and TRBJ2-2; D could derive from TRBD1 or TRBD2 (7 bases each). Germline CDR1 reads SGHVS; CDR2 reads FQNEAQ. The CDR3 contains 20 residues. V lost 4 bases, J lost 4 bases, and 28 bases lay in between. The CDR3 DNA follows: TGTGCCAGCAGCTCGACACCGGGACAGTTTCTAGCGGCCGGCACCGGGGAGCTGTTTTTT. Translating it yields CASSSTPGQFLAAGTGELFF.